This entry lists 14 T cell receptor beta chains sequenced from one sample in a study of cytomegalovirus exposure and HLA in healthy donors. The PCR contained 60 Vbeta and 13 Jbeta primers. The data were produced by immunoSEQ multiplex PCR, yet TCRdb's version contains in-frame clones alone and is incomplete. Of 150,000 to 200,000 clones listed, less than 90% are singletons. The source material was PBMCs. Receptors originate from a boy between 10 and 17 years old in good health and CMV-seronegative.

This clone was detected a few times. This chain links TRBV2 with TRBJ2-7, with D possibly matching TRBD1 (7 bases). The germline gives CDR1 SNHLY, CDR2 FYNNEI. V was clipped by 0 bases and J by 7 bases, with 10 bases between them. The CDR3 consists of 13 residues. CDR3 DNA: TGTGCCAGCAGTGAAGCGCAGGGGGGAGAGCAGTACTTC. Its translation: CASSEAQGGEQYF. Full variable domain (outside the CDR3, taken from reference TRBV2 and TRBJ2-7): EPEVTQTPSHQVTQMGQEVILRCVPISNHLYFYWYRQILGQKVEFLVSFYNNEISEKSEIFDDQFSVERPDGSNFTLKIRSTKLEDSAMYFCASSEAQGGEQYFGPGTRLTVT.

This chain connects TRBV5-4 to TRBJ2-2; TRBD2 is a possible D gene (7 bases). Germline CDR1 reads SGHNT; CDR2 reads YYREEE (reference sequence). This CDR3 region has 16 residues. The V end lost 1 base, the J end lost 5 bases, and 15 bases lay between the germline ends. The CDR3 reads CASSLLGGRRTGELFF. In DNA form, the CDR3 reads TGTGCCAGCAGCTTGTTGGGGGGGCGGAGGACCGGGGAGCTGTTTTTT.

This chain connects TRBV11-2 to TRBJ2-7; perhaps TRBD2 as D (6 bases). CDR3 length: 12 residues. V was cut by 5 bases and J by 5 bases, with 10 bases left in between. CDR1 is SGHAT and CDR2 is FQNNGV in the germline V gene. In DNA form, the CDR3 reads TGTGCCAGCAGCGTGGGACTGAACGAGCAGTACTTC. Amino acid sequence: CASSVGLNEQYF.

This sequence joins TRBV7-2 and TRBJ1-1; no reliable D call. There are 15 residues in the CDR3. V lost 6 bases, J lost 7 bases, and 21 bases lay in between. Germline CDR1 reads SGHTA; CDR2 reads FQGNSA. CDR3 coding DNA: TGTGCCAGCAGGTATTACGGGTCTCGGGTAGATGAAGCTTTCTTT. Protein: CASRYYGSRVDEAFF.

The V gene is TRBV5-5, the J gene TRBJ1-2; no definite D call. Deletions cut 4 bases from V and 4 bases from J, with 17 bases between. The CDR3 has 15 amino acids. Looked up from germline, CDR1 is SGHKS and CDR2 is YYEKEE (reference sequence). The CDR3 loop is CASSPLPPGIYGYTF. The CDR3 coding sequence is TGTGCCAGCAGCCCCCTCCCCCCAGGCATCTATGGCTACACCTTC.

This clone showed up just a few times. The CDR3 region is CASLRQGSGGTEAFF. The CDR3 DNA is TGTGCCAGCTTAAGACAGGGAAGTGGTGGGACTGAAGCTTTCTTT. V is TRBV6-6 and J is TRBJ1-1; TRBD1 matches at 7 bases. The CDR3 runs 15 residues. Looked up from germline, CDR1 is MNHNY and CDR2 is SVGAGI (reference sequence). V shed 8 bases, J shed 5 bases, and the junction held 14 bases outside the gene matches.

The sample holds a few counts of this clone. The rearrangement uses TRBV5-8 and TRBJ2-7; a weak D match, TRBD1 (5 bases). The germline V and J ends were trimmed by 2 bases and 6 bases, with 15 bases remaining between them. Germline values: CDR1 SGHTS, CDR2 YDEGEE. There are 14 residues in the CDR3. CDR3 sequence reads: CASSFGQGLAEQYF. The CDR3 region has the DNA TGTGCCAGCAGCTTTGGCCAGGGTTTAGCCGAGCAGTACTTC. Using reference TRBV5-8 and TRBJ2-7 for the parts outside the CDR3, the full variable domain is EAGVTQSPTHLIKTRGQQATLRCSPISGHTSVYWYQQALGLGLQFLLWYDEGEERNRGNFPPRFSGRQFPNYSSELNVNALELEDSALYLCASSFGQGLAEQYFGPGTRLTVT.

The V gene is TRBV25-1, the J gene TRBJ1-2, with a possible D match to TRBD1 (5 bases). The V gene's germline CDR1 is MGHDK and CDR2 SYGVNS. Trimming shortened V by 3 bases and J by 0 bases, and 11 bases separated the two germline ends. CDR3 size: 15 residues. The CDR3 is CASSDRVTSNYGYTF. DNA for the CDR3: TGTGCCAGCAGTGACAGGGTTACTTCTAACTATGGCTACACCTTC.

Details on this clone: A junction end diverges from the germline sequence, so it may reflect a read error. The V call is TRBV7-7, the J call TRBJ2-1; D uncertain. Germline CDR1 and CDR2: SSHAT and FNYEAQ (reference sequence). The CDR3 is made up of 14 amino acids. This CDR3 reads CASSLLASYNEQFF. The CDR3 nucleotides read TGTGCTAGCAGCTTGCTGGCTTCCTACAATGAGCAGTTCTTC.

In its sample, this clone was seen once. Mismatch with germline at one junction end may stem from a read error. The rearrangement uses TRBV7-7 and TRBJ2-3; the D gene is possibly TRBD2 (6 bases). The CDR3 extends over 14 amino acids. CDR1 and CDR2 (germline): SSHAT, FNYEAQ (reference sequence). CDR3 in amino acids: CASSPGTPGKAQYF. The CDR3, as DNA: TGTGCTAGCAGCCCAGGGACTCCCGGGAAGGCGCAGTATTTT.

The gene calls are TRBV2 and TRBJ2-2, with 9 bases matching TRBD2. CDR1 and CDR2 (germline): SNHLY, FYNNEI. The V and J ends lost 5 bases and 8 bases, in that order; junction bases with no gene match: 12. CDR3 length: 16 residues. The CDR3 region has the DNA TGTGCCAGCAGTCCTACTTGGACTAGCGCGTCGGGGGAGCTGTTTTTT. Its translation is CASSPTWTSASGELFF.

The chain is built from TRBV7-8 and TRBJ2-1; 7 bases align to TRBD1. The germline V gene has CDR1 SGHVS and CDR2 FQNEAQ. V was pared by 6 bases and J by 6 bases, with 14 bases of the junction left unmatched. There are 16 residues in the CDR3. CDR3 loop: CASRELLRQGGNEQFF. CDR3 in DNA: TGTGCCAGCAGGGAACTGTTAAGACAGGGCGGCAATGAGCAGTTCTTC.

In its sample, this clone was seen once. The chain is built from TRBV19 and TRBJ2-7; tentative D call: TRBD1 (6 bases). The CDR3 consists of 14 residues. The germline V gene encodes CDR1 LNHDA and CDR2 SQIVND (reference sequence). V lost 6 bases and J lost 0, with 12 bases in between. The CDR3 protein is CASRRTVNSYEQYF. DNA of the CDR3: TGTGCCAGTAGACGGACAGTGAACTCCTACGAGCAGTACTTC.

The CDR3 nucleotides read TGTGCCAGCAGATCCCCTGAGGACAGTTACCACGAGCAGTACTTC. Translated, it gives CASRSPEDSYHEQYF. The V gene is TRBV7-9, the J gene TRBJ2-7, with a possible D match to TRBD1 (6 bases). Germline V gene data show CDR1 as SEHNR and CDR2 as FQNEAQ (reference sequence). The V gene lost 6 bases and the J gene lost 5 bases, with 20 bases spanning the gap. This CDR3 spans 15 amino acids.